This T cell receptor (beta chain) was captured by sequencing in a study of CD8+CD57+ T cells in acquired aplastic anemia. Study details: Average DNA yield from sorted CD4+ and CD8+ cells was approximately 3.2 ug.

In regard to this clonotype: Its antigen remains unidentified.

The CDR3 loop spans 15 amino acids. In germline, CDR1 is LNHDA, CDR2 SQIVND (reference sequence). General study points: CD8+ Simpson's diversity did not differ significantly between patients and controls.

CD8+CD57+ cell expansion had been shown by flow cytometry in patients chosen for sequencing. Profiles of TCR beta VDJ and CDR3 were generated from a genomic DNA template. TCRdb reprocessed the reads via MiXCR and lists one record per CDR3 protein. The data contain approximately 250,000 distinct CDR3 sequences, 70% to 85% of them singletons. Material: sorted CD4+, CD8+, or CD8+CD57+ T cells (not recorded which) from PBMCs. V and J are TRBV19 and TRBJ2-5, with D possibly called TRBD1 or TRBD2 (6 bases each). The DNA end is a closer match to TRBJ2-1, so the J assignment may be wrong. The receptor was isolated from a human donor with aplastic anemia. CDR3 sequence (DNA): TGTGCCAGTAGTTTAGCCCGCGGGACATACGATACCCAGTTCTTC. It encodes CASSLARGTYDTQFF.